The entry below describes one T cell receptor (beta chain). TCRdb keeps only in-frame clones here, not all; method: immunoSEQ multiplex PCR. Found here are 200,000 to 250,000 clones, 70% to 85% of them singletons; the top ten hold about 1.7%. Participants spanned ages about 18 to 90 years and resided in 20 to 30 US areas. Participants' reported clinical history set cohort assignment. Either two negative PCRs, clearance, or symptom resolution qualified Cohort 3 donors as recovered. This sample was taken from a study of blood T cell repertoires in COVID-19. What was sequenced was PBMCs or T cells enriched from blood (not recorded which). The sequence was obtained from a man aged 55 to 70 who had recovered from COVID-19.

CDR3 coding DNA: TGTGCCAGCAGCACGGGACAGGGGAATTCACCCCTCCACTTT. This gives the protein CASSTGQGNSPLHF. V is TRBV11-3 and J is TRBJ1-6; TRBD1 matches 10 bases. The junction had 2 bases not matched to a gene; V was cut back by 5 bases and J by 7 bases. The CDR3 sequence is 14 residues long. The germline gives CDR1 SGHNT, CDR2 YENEEA. Supplemented by reference TRBV11-3 and TRBJ1-6, the full variable domain reads EAGVVQSPRYKIIEKKQPVAFWCNPISGHNTLYWYLQNLGQGPELLIRYENEEAVDDSQLPKDRFSAERLKGVDSTLKIQPAELGDSAVYLCASSTGQGNSPLHFGNGTRLTVT.